The rows below give T cell receptor beta chains drawn from one sample of a study of blood T cell repertoires in COVID-19. Profiling relied on immunoSEQ multiplex PCR, and the TCRdb table lists in-frame clones only, not all of them. The sample carries hundreds of thousands of clones, approximately 86% recorded once. The sample was PBMCs or T cells enriched from blood (not recorded which). These receptors were obtained from a woman under 30 who had recovered from COVID-19. CDR3s include the opening cysteine and the closing phenylalanine or tryptophan. The D gene is left open where the match is weak. Size is stated for part of the rows, as once, few or many counts, or as a class when the clone is expanded.

cdr3_length j_call clone_size v_call d_call cdr3_aa cdr3_nt
14 TRBJ2-7 . TRBV10-3 . CAISENWTPGEQYF TGTGCCATCAGTGAGAATTGGACACCCGGGGAGCAGTACTTC
12 TRBJ2-5 . TRBV12-3/TRBV12-4 . CASSFISRAQYF TGTGCCAGCAGTTTCATTTCCCGCGCCCAGTACTTC
15 TRBJ1-5 . TRBV2 . CATRGRDSGNQPQHF TGTGCCACCCGGGGGAGAGATTCCGGCAATCAGCCCCAGCATTTT
13 TRBJ2-5 . TRBV27 TRBD2 CASSLGGEETQYF TGTGCCAGCAGTTTAGGGGGGGAAGAGACCCAGTACTTC
14 TRBJ1-1 . TRBV6-6 . CASSPTQGSAEAFF TGTGCCAGCAGCCCTACTCAGGGCAGTGCTGAAGCTTTCTTT
15 TRBJ1-1 . TRBV3-1/TRBV3-2 TRBD1 CASSRGQGANTEAFF TGTGCCAGCAGCCGAGGACAGGGGGCGAACACTGAAGCTTTCTTT
16 TRBJ2-3 . TRBV9 . CASSVETERTTDTQYF TGTGCCAGCAGCGTAGAGACGGAGAGAACCACAGATACGCAGTATTTT
16 TRBJ1-4 . TRBV11-3 TRBD1 CASSRSRQGQDEKLFF TGTGCCAGCAGCCGGTCCCGACAGGGGCAGGATGAAAAACTGTTTTTT
14 TRBJ1-1 . TRBV11-2 . CASSPISISTEAFF TGTGCCAGCAGCCCAATCAGTATATCCACTGAAGCTTTCTTT
14 TRBJ2-2 . TRBV7-3 . CASSLAGGAGELFF TGTGCCAGCAGCTTAGCGGGTGGAGCCGGGGAGCTGTTTTTT
14 TRBJ1-4 . TRBV30 . CAWGTSGINEKLFF TGTGCCTGGGGTACGTCCGGGATTAATGAAAAACTGTTTTTT
14 TRBJ2-1 many TRBV9 TRBD2 CASSVAYRGDEQFF TGTGCCAGCAGCGTAGCCTACCGGGGGGATGAGCAGTTCTTC
17 TRBJ2-1 . TRBV19 . CASSITTTSSRYNEQFF TGTGCCAGTAGTATCACGACAACTAGCTCCCGCTACAATGAGCAGTTCTTC
20 TRBJ2-5 . TRBV7-8 . CASSSYRVLLVGSNQETQYF TGTGCCAGCAGCTCTTACAGGGTCCTCCTAGTCGGGTCCAACCAAGAGACCCAGTACTTC
17 TRBJ2-3 . TRBV6-2/TRBV6-3 TRBD2 CASSGEGLAGVSDTQYF TGTGCCAGCAGCGGCGAGGGACTAGCGGGAGTCTCAGATACGCAGTATTTT
17 TRBJ2-1 . TRBV11-2 TRBD2 CASSLSTVAGGYNEQFF TGTGCCAGCAGCTTATCGACTGTGGCGGGGGGTTACAATGAGCAGTTCTTC
14 TRBJ2-7 . TRBV11-3 . CASSLDNVSPRLFF TGTGCCAGCAGCTTAGATAACGTGAGTCCGAGACTCTTCTTC
13 TRBJ1-5 . TRBV6-5 . CASRGGVYQPQHF TGTGCCAGCAGGGGAGGGGTGTATCAGCCCCAGCATTTT
11 TRBJ2-4 few TRBV20-1 TRBD2 CSGGLGNIQYF TGCAGTGGTGGACTAGGAAACATTCAGTACTTC
17 TRBJ1-4 . TRBV9 . CASSSGSFFATNEKLFF TGTGCCAGCTCTTCCGGGAGTTTTTTTGCAACTAATGAAAAACTGTTTTTT
16 TRBJ1-2 . TRBV15 . CATSRDRNERVDGYTF TGTGCCACCAGCAGAGATAGGAATGAGAGGGTGGATGGCTACACCTTC
17 TRBJ2-2 . TRBV4-1 . CASSPIPGGANTGELFF TGCGCCAGCAGCCCTATCCCTGGCGGGGCGAACACCGGGGAGCTGTTTTTT
15 TRBJ2-1 once TRBV5-6 TRBD2 CASSLVSSGYNEQFF TGTGCCAGCAGCTTGGTATCTAGCGGGTACAATGAGCAGTTCTTC
14 TRBJ1-2 . TRBV15 . CATSRDRGRSGYTF TGTGCCACCAGCAGAGATCGGGGTCGATCTGGCTACACCTTC
19 TRBJ2-5 . TRBV6-6 TRBD1 CASSRFTRPNDRGGETQYF TGTGCCAGCAGTCGATTTACCCGTCCAAATGACAGGGGTGGAGAGACCCAGTACTTC
13 TRBJ1-4 . TRBV7-7 TRBD1 CASSADREEKLFF TGTGCCAGCAGCGCCGACAGGGAGGAAAAACTGTTTTTT
15 TRBJ1-1 . TRBV11-2 TRBD1 CASNRGSSMNTEAFF TGTGCCAGCAACAGGGGGAGTTCAATGAACACTGAAGCTTTCTTT
13 TRBJ2-7 once TRBV25-1 . CASSSQGVYEQYF TGTGCCAGCAGTTCACAAGGGGTCTACGAGCAGTACTTC
14 TRBJ2-5 . TRBV7-9 TRBD1 CASSLGGTANTQYF TGTGCCAGCAGCTTAGGGGGGACAGCCAATACCCAGTACTTC
15 TRBJ1-4 . TRBV28 . CASSPPGVANEKLFF TGTGCCAGCAGTCCACCCGGGGTGGCTAATGAAAAACTGTTTTTT
15 TRBJ2-7 . TRBV7-2 TRBD1 CASSLRGQPVYEQYF TGTGCCAGCAGCTTAAGGGGGCAACCGGTATACGAGCAGTACTTC
18 TRBJ2-1 . TRBV3-1/TRBV3-2 TRBD1 CASSHNFLSGQFYNEQFF TGTGCCAGCAGCCATAACTTCCTTTCGGGACAGTTTTACAATGAGCAGTTCTTC
14 TRBJ2-3 . TRBV5-8 . CASSLGQVGDTQYF TGTGCCAGCAGCTTGGGACAGGTTGGCGATACGCAGTATTTT
14 TRBJ1-4 . TRBV7-9 . CASSKTGYNEKLFF TGTGCCAGCAGCAAGACAGGATATAATGAAAAACTGTTTTTT
18 TRBJ1-5 . TRBV3-1/TRBV3-2 TRBD1 CASSQVFFSGTGLPPQHF TGTGCCAGCAGCCAAGTATTCTTTTCCGGGACAGGGTTACCGCCCCAGCATTTT
11 TRBJ1-2 . TRBV20-1 TRBD1 CSASTGGGYTF TGCAGTGCCTCGACAGGGGGTGGCTACACCTTC
19 TRBJ2-6 . TRBV5-1 TRBD1 CASSLGYPGQGSGANVLTF TGCGCCAGCAGCTTGGGGTATCCGGGACAGGGGTCTGGGGCCAACGTCCTGACTTTC
16 TRBJ1-2 . TRBV19 . CASSIGRDILRYGYTF TGTGCCAGTAGTATAGGCCGGGACATACTTCGGTATGGCTACACCTTC
14 TRBJ1-5 . TRBV19 . CVSSAPGGTQPQHF TGTGTCAGTAGTGCACCAGGAGGAACTCAGCCCCAGCATTTT
14 TRBJ2-1 . TRBV11-3 TRBD1 CASSPSTGWNEQFF TGTGCCAGCAGCCCCTCGACAGGGTGGAATGAGCAGTTCTTC
17 TRBJ2-5 . TRBV4-2 TRBD2 CASSQERGLAGVETQYF TGTGCCAGCAGCCAAGAAAGGGGACTAGCGGGAGTGGAGACCCAGTACTTC
15 TRBJ2-7 . TRBV5-4 . CASRLGQGKHYEQYF TGTGCCAGCAGGCTGGGGCAGGGGAAACACTACGAGCAGTACTTC
16 TRBJ1-2 few TRBV15 . CATSREAGEWNYGYTF TGTGCCACCAGCAGAGAGGCCGGGGAGTGGAACTATGGCTACACCTTC
18 TRBJ2-2 . TRBV19 . CASSIEPATELADGELFF TGTGCCAGTAGTATAGAACCGGCGACGGAGCTAGCTGACGGGGAGCTGTTTTTT
13 TRBJ1-2 . TRBV6-2/TRBV6-3 . CASSFRANYGYTF TGTGCCAGCAGTTTTCGGGCTAACTATGGCTACACCTTC
13 TRBJ1-2 . TRBV6-5 . CASSRGAAMGYTF TGTGCCAGCAGCCGCGGCGCTGCTATGGGCTACACCTTC
16 TRBJ2-5 . TRBV7-5 . CVRSLAWRGGEETQYF TGTGTCAGAAGCTTAGCATGGCGGGGGGGCGAAGAGACCCAGTACTTC
13 TRBJ1-1 . TRBV7-2 . CASSLGGRNEAFF TGTGCCAGCAGCTTAGGGGGGCGTAATGAAGCTTTCTTT
16 TRBJ1-3 few TRBV7-2 TRBD1 CASSVDRGPGGNTIYF TGTGCCAGCAGCGTAGACAGGGGCCCCGGTGGAAACACCATATATTTT
15 TRBJ2-2 . TRBV7-3 TRBD2 CASSPGLAGTGELFF TGTGCCAGCAGCCCGGGACTAGCGGGCACCGGGGAGCTGTTTTTT
15 TRBJ2-7 . TRBV6-6 TRBD2 CASRKGTSGEYEQYF TGTGCCAGCAGGAAGGGGACTAGCGGGGAGTACGAGCAGTACTTC
14 TRBJ1-1 . TRBV9 TRBD1 CASSVYWTGAEAFF TGTGCCAGCAGCGTATATTGGACAGGGGCTGAAGCTTTCTTT
12 TRBJ2-1 few TRBV6-5 . CASSPRNPGQFF TGTGCCAGCAGCCCCAGGAATCCTGGGCAGTTCTTC
14 TRBJ1-5 . TRBV27 . CASSTTGGNQPQHF TGTGCCAGCAGTACTACGGGGGGCAATCAGCCCCAGCATTTT
11 TRBJ2-7 . TRBV28 . CASSLGGGQYF TGTGCCAGCAGTTTGGGGGGAGGGCAGTACTTC
12 TRBJ1-5 few TRBV12-3/TRBV12-4 . CASRSRDQPQHF TGTGCCAGCAGATCGAGGGATCAGCCCCAGCATTTT
13 TRBJ1-1 . TRBV7-3 . CASSLQEDTEAFF TGTGCCAGCAGCCTCCAGGAGGACACTGAAGCTTTCTTT
14 TRBJ2-7 once TRBV2 . CASRRVFSSYEQYF TGTGCCAGCAGACGAGTTTTTTCGTCCTACGAGCAGTACTTC
11 TRBJ1-2 . TRBV6-6 TRBD1 CASSTGDGYTF TGTGCCAGCAGTACAGGGGATGGCTACACCTTC